A single T cell receptor (beta chain) is shown here with its context. Profiling relied on immunoSEQ multiplex PCR, and the TCRdb table lists in-frame clones only, not all of them. The repertoire includes 60,000 to 90,000 clones, roughly 91% of them detected once, and roughly 18% sits in the top ten. These data come from a study of T cell responses to AZD1222 COVID-19 vaccine. Per germline, CDR1 SNHLY and CDR2 FYNNEI. The CDR3 runs 11 residues. The ends were cut back, 11 bases at V and 5 bases at J, with 9 bases in the middle. This chain joins TRBV2 and TRBJ1-4, with D unclear. The sample consisted of peripheral blood, taken 28 days after the second AZD1222 dose. The sequence was obtained from an adult who received the AZD1222 COVID-19 vaccine. The CDR3 DNA reads as TGTGCCGTCCAGGAGAATGAAAAACTGTTTTTT. It specifies CAVQENEKLFF.